This T cell receptor beta chain was identified during a study of OX40 agonist ivuxolimab in advanced cancers. Study-wide background: Each dose-escalation patient presented with hepatocellular carcinoma, melanoma, renal cell or head and neck cancer.

With respect to this clone: Its antigen is as yet unknown.

The V end was cut by 1 base, the J end by 1 base, with 7 bases between. Germline-derived CDR1 and CDR2 are MGHRA and YSYEKL. CDR3 length: 14 amino acids. Study-level results: Partly responding patients at 0.1-3.0 mg/kg showed some of the smallest clonal expansion. Determination of antigen specificity was not performed for the expanded peripheral T cells.

Data came from immunoSEQ multiplex PCR; TCRdb stores just in-frame clones and leaves some out. The data show 26,000 or so clones, approximately 91% seen once. The input for sequencing was CD4+ or CD8+ T cells sorted from blood, taken in a trial of the OX40 agonist ivuxolimab. The origin of this receptor is an adult with an advanced solid tumor such as melanoma, head and neck, liver or kidney cancer. This rearrangement joins TRBV4-1 to TRBJ1-1, with D hard to call. The CDR3, as DNA: TGCGCCAGCAGCCAAGGAGCGGCGAACACTGAAGCTTTCTTT. This codes for CASSQGAANTEAFF.